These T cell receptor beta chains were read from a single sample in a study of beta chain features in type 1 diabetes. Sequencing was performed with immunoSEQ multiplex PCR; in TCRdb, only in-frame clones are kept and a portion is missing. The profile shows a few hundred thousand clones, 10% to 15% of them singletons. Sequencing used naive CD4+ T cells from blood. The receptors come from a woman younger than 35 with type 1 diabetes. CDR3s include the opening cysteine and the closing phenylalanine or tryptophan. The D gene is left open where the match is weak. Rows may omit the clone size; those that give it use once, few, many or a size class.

TGCAGCCTACGGCAGGGGGGCACTGAAGCTTTCTTT,CSLRQGGTEAFF,TRBJ1-1,TRBD1,-,TRBV29-1,12
TGTGCCACCAAAACACTAGCGGGGGTCACAGATACGCAGTATTTT,CATKTLAGVTDTQYF,TRBJ2-3,TRBD2,-,TRBV15,15
TGTGCCAGCAGCCTCTCCTACGAGCAGTACTTC,CASSLSYEQYF,TRBJ2-7,-,-,TRBV7-2,11
TGTGCCAGCGGCAATGGCTACACCTTC,CASGNGYTF,TRBJ1-2,-,few,TRBV7-9,9
TGTGCCAGCAGCAAGCCGGGGGGGCTCGAGACCCAGTACTTC,CASSKPGGLETQYF,TRBJ2-5,TRBD2,-,TRBV5-4,14
TGCGCCAGCAGCCAAGTGCTGGCGGGAGGACCATCCTACGAGCAGTACTTC,CASSQVLAGGPSYEQYF,TRBJ2-7,TRBD2,few,TRBV4-1,17
TGCAGCGTGGGGGACAAAGCCCGGTATGGCTACACCTTC,CSVGDKARYGYTF,TRBJ1-2,-,-,TRBV29-1,13
TGCAGCGTTGAAGAGTCAGGAATTGGCGAGCAGTACTTC,CSVEESGIGEQYF,TRBJ2-7,-,few,TRBV29-1,13
TGTGCCAGCAGTAGGACAGTACAAGAGACCCAGTACTTC,CASSRTVQETQYF,TRBJ2-5,-,few,TRBV6-5,13
TGTGCCAGCAGCCAAGAGGATCTACAGGGGGCGCGTGGCTACACCTTC,CASSQEDLQGARGYTF,TRBJ1-2,TRBD1,-,TRBV4-2,16
TGTGCCAGCAGTCCGCTAGCGGGTTCCTACAATGAGCAGTTCTTC,CASSPLAGSYNEQFF,TRBJ2-1,TRBD2,-,TRBV27,15
TGTGCCAGCAGTCGCCCCCCCGGCGAGCAGTACTTC,CASSRPPGEQYF,TRBJ2-7,-,few,TRBV27,12
TGTGCCAGCACCCCCCGAACAGGGTCTGGCTACACCTTC,CASTPRTGSGYTF,TRBJ1-2,-,-,TRBV6-5,13
TGTGCCAGCAGCTTACACAAGAACACTGAAGCTTTCTTT,CASSLHKNTEAFF,TRBJ1-1,-,-,TRBV7-7,13
TGCGCCAGCAGCTTGGCGGTAGCGGGAACGCCGCTCCGCACAGATACGCAGTATTTT,CASSLAVAGTPLRTDTQYF,TRBJ2-3,TRBD2,few,TRBV5-1,19
TGTGCCAGCAGCCAAGAGACAGGGAACACTGAAGCTTTCTTT,CASSQETGNTEAFF,TRBJ1-1,-,few,TRBV14,14
TGTGCCAGCCCCAACCCCCTAGTAGCGGGAGTTTACAATGAGCAGTTCTTC,CASPNPLVAGVYNEQFF,TRBJ2-1,TRBD2,-,TRBV28,17
TGTGCCTCCCAAAGGCGTTTTCTAGCCCCCTACAATGAGCAGTTCTTC,CASQRRFLAPYNEQFF,TRBJ2-1,-,once,TRBV2,16
TGCACCAGCAGCCAACGGTTCGGGAGTGCGTTGGATGAGCAGTTCTTC,CTSSQRFGSALDEQFF,TRBJ2-1,-,few,TRBV1,16
TGTGCCAGCAGCAGGGGAGGTTCACCCCTCCACTTT,CASSRGGSPLHF,TRBJ1-6,-,-,TRBV7-2,12
TGTGCCAGCAGCCAAGCGGGACAGGGGTCACCCCTCCACTTT,CASSQAGQGSPLHF,TRBJ1-6,TRBD1,-,TRBV14,14
TGTGCCAGCAGCGACGGCTCTGGAAACACCATATATTTT,CASSDGSGNTIYF,TRBJ1-3,-,-,TRBV9,13
TGTGCCTGGAGCAGGGGAGAGGTGAGCAATCAGCCCCAGCATTTT,CAWSRGEVSNQPQHF,TRBJ1-5,-,few,TRBV30,15
TGTGCCAGCTCACAACCGGGACTTACTACCGGGGAGCTGTTTTTT,CASSQPGLTTGELFF,TRBJ2-2,-,few,TRBV18,15
TGTGCCAGTAGTACCCTCGGGGGAGAAAAACTGTTTTTT,CASSTLGGEKLFF,TRBJ1-4,-,-,TRBV19,13
TGTGCCAGCAGCCCCCGGACTAGCGGACAGACCCAGTACTTC,CASSPRTSGQTQYF,TRBJ2-5,TRBD2,few,TRBV7-2,14
TGTGCCAGCAGCGTAAGAGAGGCGACCAGTTACAATGAGCAGTTCTTC,CASSVREATSYNEQFF,TRBJ2-1,-,-,TRBV9,16
TGTGCCAGCAGCTTTCCCACAGGACAAGAGACCCAGTACTTC,CASSFPTGQETQYF,TRBJ2-5,-,-,TRBV7-2,14
TGTGCCAGCCAGGCAGGGGGCAAAGGCGGGGAGCTGTTTTTT,CASQAGGKGGELFF,TRBJ2-2,TRBD1,few,TRBV7-2,14
TGTGCCTGGAACCTTTTTAGGACCCAGTACTTC,CAWNLFRTQYF,TRBJ2-5,-,-,TRBV30,11
TGTGCCAGCAGCACAACCGCTAATGAAAAACTGTTTTTT,CASSTTANEKLFF,TRBJ1-4,-,-,TRBV11-2,13
TGTGCCAGCAGCGTAGAGGCAGGTTCCTACGAGCAGTACTTC,CASSVEAGSYEQYF,TRBJ2-7,-,few,TRBV9,14
TGTGCCAGCAGCCAATTAACAGCGGGGACAGATACGCAGTATTTT,CASSQLTAGTDTQYF,TRBJ2-3,TRBD2,few,TRBV5-4,15
TGTGCCAGCACCGACTGGGGTGATAGCGGAATGTACGAGCAGTACTTC,CASTDWGDSGMYEQYF,TRBJ2-7,-,-,TRBV25-1,16
TGTGCCTGGGAGTCCGACAGGGGAACTGGCTACACCTTC,CAWESDRGTGYTF,TRBJ1-2,TRBD1,-,TRBV30,13
TGTGCCACCGGGACAGCGGTAAAAGAGACCCAGTACTTC,CATGTAVKETQYF,TRBJ2-5,TRBD1,few,TRBV15,13
TGTGCCAGCAGTTCGCAGGATCAGCCCCAGCATTTT,CASSSQDQPQHF,TRBJ1-5,-,few,TRBV6-5,12
TGTGCCAGCAAGCAAGGGGCTAGGGCGGAACCTTACAATGAGCAGTTCTTC,CASKQGARAEPYNEQFF,TRBJ2-1,-,-,TRBV13,17
TGTGCCAGCAGCTCCGCGGCGCGAACCTACGAGCAGTACTTC,CASSSAARTYEQYF,TRBJ2-7,-,-,TRBV13,14